This T cell receptor (beta chain) was documented in a study of glioma-infiltrating T cells. The iRepertoire nested amplicon-rescue multiplex PCR amplified TCR alpha and beta CDR3s from RNA. One-step reverse transcription and amplification started from around 100-400 ng of tissue mRNA or PBMC total RNA. In TCRdb, the multiplex PCR reads were re-called with MiXCR into one record per CDR3 protein. Of roughly 100,000 distinct CDR3 sequences in the sample, roughly 37% were seen once. Points from the study as a whole: Above-expected tissue-blood divergence occurred in all gliomas, most in low-grade ones. Tissue and blood shared very few CDR3 sequences.

This clonotype was picked up many times. What it binds is unknown. The receptor comes from a human donor with low-grade glioma or glioblastoma, undergoing nonglioma brain surgery, or in good health (not recorded which). The sequencing input was glioma tissue, nonneoplastic brain tissue, or PBMCs (not recorded which).

CDR3 sequence: CASSSTGTGEAFF. In DNA, the CDR3 is TGTGCCAGCAGTTCCACCGGGACAGGAGAAGCTTTCTTT. V usage is TRBV2 and J usage is TRBJ1-1, with 8 bases that match TRBD1. CDR1 is SNHLY, CDR2 FYNNEI, per germline. After removal of 5 bases from V and 8 bases from J, the junction contained 7 bases not matched to a gene. CDR3 length: 13 amino acids. Based on the CDR3 plus reference TRBV2 and TRBJ1-1, the full variable domain is EPEVTQTPSHQVTQMGQEVILRCVPISNHLYFYWYRQILGQKVEFLVSFYNNEISEKSEIFDDQFSVERPDGSNFTLKIRSTKLEDSAMYFCASSSTGTGEAFFGQGTRLTVV.